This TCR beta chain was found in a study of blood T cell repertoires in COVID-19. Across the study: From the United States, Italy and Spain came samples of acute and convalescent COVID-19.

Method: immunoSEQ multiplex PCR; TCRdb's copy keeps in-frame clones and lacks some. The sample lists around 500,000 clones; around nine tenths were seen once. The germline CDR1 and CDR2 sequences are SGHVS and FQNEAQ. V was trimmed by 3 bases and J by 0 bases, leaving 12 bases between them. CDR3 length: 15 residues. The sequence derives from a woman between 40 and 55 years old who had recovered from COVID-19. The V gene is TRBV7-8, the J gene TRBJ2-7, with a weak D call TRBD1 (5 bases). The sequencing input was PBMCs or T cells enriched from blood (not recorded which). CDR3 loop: CASSFSTDFSYEQYF. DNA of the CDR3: TGTGCCAGCAGCTTTTCGACAGACTTCTCCTACGAGCAGTACTTC.